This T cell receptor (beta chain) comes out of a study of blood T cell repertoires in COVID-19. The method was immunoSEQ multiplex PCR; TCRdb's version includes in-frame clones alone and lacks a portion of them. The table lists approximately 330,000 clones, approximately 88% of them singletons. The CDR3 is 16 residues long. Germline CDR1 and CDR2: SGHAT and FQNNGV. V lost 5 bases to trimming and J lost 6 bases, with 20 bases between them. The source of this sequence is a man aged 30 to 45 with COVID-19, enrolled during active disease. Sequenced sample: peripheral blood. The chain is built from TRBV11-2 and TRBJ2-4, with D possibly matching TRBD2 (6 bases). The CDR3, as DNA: TGTGCCAGCAGCGGAGAGATTAGCGGCCCGGGAAACATTCAGTACTTC. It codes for CASSGEISGPGNIQYF.